The entry that follows covers one T cell receptor beta chain sequence. The sample originates from a study of PD-1 blockade in classical Hodgkin lymphoma. Data came from immunoSEQ multiplex PCR; TCRdb stores just in-frame clones and leaves some out. Of some 19,000 clones listed, about 84% were seen once; the top ten hold about 22%. Time point denoted: cycle 4 day 1 (C4D1), after less than 7 weeks of nivolumab. After autologous stem cell transplantation all patients relapsed, and prior brentuximab vedotin exposure differed between cohorts. This CDR3 spans 17 amino acids. Deletions cut 5 bases from V and 2 bases from J, with 19 bases between. Germline V CDR1 and CDR2: PRHDT, FYEKMQ (reference sequence).

The specimen comprised peripheral blood mononuclear cells (PBMCs), sampled before the fourth cycle of nivolumab. The source of this sequence is a human donor with classical Hodgkin lymphoma. J is TRBJ2-1 and V is TRBV13; D might be TRBD1 or TRBD2, each matching 5 bases. The CDR3 coding sequence is TGTGCCAGCAGCCACTCGCCCGGGACGGCAGCCTACAATGAGCAGTTCTTC. Its translation is CASSHSPGTAAYNEQFF.